The rows below give T cell receptor beta chains drawn from one sample of a study of T cells after yellow fever vaccination. MiXCR was run by TCRdb on the 5' RACE reads, yielding one entry per CDR3 protein. The sample consists of around 160,000 distinct CDR3 sequences, 5.5% to 7.5% of them appearing once. Material: CD4+ T cells sorted from PBMCs, obtained 5 days after the first yellow fever vaccination. The receptor set was obtained from a man younger than 35 who received the YFV17D yellow fever vaccine. CDR3s include the opening cysteine and the closing phenylalanine or tryptophan. A D gene is named only where the DNA matches it firmly. Clone size is shown for a subset of rows, as once, few, many or a class of expanded clone.

TRBD1 | few | TRBJ1-2 | TRBV6-1 | TGTGCCAGCAGTAAACAGGGGGCAAGAGGCTACACCTTC | CASSKQGARGYTF
NA | few | TRBJ2-7 | TRBV12-3/TRBV12-4 | TGTGCCAGCAGTTTTGTGTCGTCCCTTGGGCCCTACGAGCAGTACTTC | CASSFVSSLGPYEQYF
TRBD1 | NA | TRBJ2-1 | TRBV12-3/TRBV12-4 | TGTGCCAGCAGTCAGGGGGCTAACGTTTACAATGAGCAGTTCTTC | CASSQGANVYNEQFF
TRBD1 | few | TRBJ2-3 | TRBV4-1 | TGCGCCAGCAGCCCTAAGATCGATGGGACAGGGCTTCTCGATCCCCTCACAGATACGCAGTATTTT | CASSPKIDGTGLLDPLTDTQYF
TRBD2 | few | TRBJ2-2 | TRBV5-4 | TGTGCCAGCAGCTTGAGACTAGCCGCCGGGGAGCTGTTTTTT | CASSLRLAAGELFF
NA | NA | TRBJ1-5 | TRBV27 | TGTGCCAGCAGTTTAGTGGGGGGCCAGCCCCAGCATTTT | CASSLVGGQPQHF
NA | NA | TRBJ1-2 | TRBV7-8 | TGTGCCAGCAGCCCCATCGAGGGCTACACCTTC | CASSPIEGYTF
NA | many | TRBJ1-5 | TRBV12-3/TRBV12-4 | TGTGCCAGCAGTTTGCTAGTGGATCAGCCCCAGCATTTT | CASSLLVDQPQHF
TRBD1 | NA | TRBJ1-4 | TRBV19 | TGTGCCAGTAGTATAGGAAGGGGGCGTGTGGAAAAACTGTTTTTT | CASSIGRGRVEKLFF
NA | many | TRBJ1-4 | TRBV6-1 | TGTGCCAGCAGCCCCGGGGGGCTGGTAGAAAAACTGTTTTTT | CASSPGGLVEKLFF
NA | few | TRBJ2-5 | TRBV13 | TGTGCCAGCAGCTCGGGGGTAGGGGAGGAGACCCAGTACTTC | CASSSGVGEETQYF
TRBD1 | few | TRBJ2-5 | TRBV28 | TGTGCCAGCACCCTGGACAGGGGTGGGCAAGAGACCCAGTACTTC | CASTLDRGGQETQYF
TRBD2 | many | TRBJ2-1 | TRBV5-1 | TGCGCCAGCAGCTTTGGGACTATCAATGAGCAGTTCTTC | CASSFGTINEQFF
NA | few | TRBJ1-5 | TRBV7-8 | TGTGCCAGCAGCTTAGCGTTTGAAGGGCGGCGCAATCAGCCCCAGCATTTT | CASSLAFEGRRNQPQHF
NA | many | TRBJ1-1 | TRBV18 | TGTGCCAGCTCACCCACGGGAACCTCTGAAGCTTTCTTT | CASSPTGTSEAFF
NA | few | TRBJ1-1 | TRBV19 | TGTGCCAGTAGGAACACTGAAGCTTTCTTT | CASRNTEAFF
NA | many | TRBJ1-3 | TRBV5-5 | TGTGCCAGCAGCTTGACCCCGGCCTCTGGAAACACCATATATTTT | CASSLTPASGNTIYF
TRBD1 | many | TRBJ2-1 | TRBV23-1 | TGCGCCAGCAGTCTGGACAGGTCCGGGAATTACGCATACAATGAGCAGTTCTTC | CASSLDRSGNYAYNEQFF
NA | many | TRBJ2-5 | TRBV5-1 | TGCGCCAGCAGCTTGGATCTCCCTCAAGAGACCCAGTACTTC | CASSLDLPQETQYF
NA | many | TRBJ2-3 | TRBV5-1 | TGCGCCAGCAGCTTGGATCATGCAGATACGCAGTATTTT | CASSLDHADTQYF
TRBD1 | few | TRBJ2-5 | TRBV3-1 | TGTGCCAGCAGCCCCTGGGAGGACAGGGGGGAGATCCAAGAGACCCAGTACTTC | CASSPWEDRGEIQETQYF
NA | few | TRBJ2-1 | TRBV7-2 | TGTGCCAGCAGCTTACAGGGTTACGCGGTCAATGAGCAGTTCTTC | CASSLQGYAVNEQFF